Listed below are T cell receptor beta chains from one sample, sequenced in a study of CD8 T cells in ankylosing spondylitis. TCRdb redid the calling of the 5' RACE reads with MiXCR, one entry per CDR3 protein. The data show approximately 250,000 distinct CDR3 sequences, with under 8.5% seen just once and approximately 5% held by the top ten. The sample taken for sequencing was blood, either unsorted or a sorted T cell fraction (not recorded which). The receptors come from a female donor with ankylosing spondylitis or in good health (not recorded which). CDR3s include the opening cysteine and the closing phenylalanine or tryptophan. The order of the fields is CDR3 protein, CDR3 DNA, V gene, J gene, D gene, clone size. The D gene is left open where the match is weak. Clone sizes are given selectively: once, few, many, or a class where the clone is expanded.

CDR3aa: CASSRTGEDQPQHF; CDR3nt: TGCGCCAGCAGCCGAACAGGGGAGGATCAGCCCCAGCATTTT; v_gene: TRBV5-1; j_gene: TRBJ1-5; d_gene: TRBD1; abundance: many
CDR3aa: CASSQQTSGSLNEQFF; CDR3nt: TGCGCCAGCAGCCAGCAGACTAGCGGGAGTCTCAATGAGCAGTTCTTC; v_gene: TRBV4-3; j_gene: TRBJ2-1; d_gene: TRBD2; abundance: few
CDR3aa: CASSLAQGINTEAFF; CDR3nt: TGTGCCAGCAGCTTAGCACAGGGAATTAACACTGAAGCTTTCTTT; v_gene: TRBV7-9; j_gene: TRBJ1-1; d_gene: -; abundance: few
CDR3aa: CSAREGLAGSYEQYF; CDR3nt: TGCAGTGCTAGAGAGGGACTAGCGGGCTCCTACGAGCAGTACTTC; v_gene: TRBV20-1; j_gene: TRBJ2-7; d_gene: TRBD2; abundance: many
CDR3aa: CAISDGSVHEEQFF; CDR3nt: TGTGCCATCAGTGACGGGAGCGTCCACGAGGAGCAGTTCTTC; v_gene: TRBV10-3; j_gene: TRBJ2-1; d_gene: -; abundance: many
CDR3aa: CSARDRGAEQFF; CDR3nt: TGCAGTGCTAGAGATCGGGGCGCCGAGCAGTTCTTC; v_gene: TRBV20-1; j_gene: TRBJ2-1; d_gene: -; abundance: few
CDR3aa: CATSRDPWRSRTGNEQFF; CDR3nt: TGTGCCACCAGCAGGGATCCCTGGAGGTCCCGCACGGGCAATGAGCAGTTCTTC; v_gene: TRBV15; j_gene: TRBJ2-1; d_gene: -; abundance: few
CDR3aa: CSVTGQLETQYF; CDR3nt: TGCAGTGTGACAGGACAGTTAGAGACCCAGTACTTC; v_gene: TRBV20-1; j_gene: TRBJ2-5; d_gene: -; abundance: many
CDR3aa: CASIRSSGSYNEQFF; CDR3nt: TGTGCCAGCATCCGAAGTAGCGGGAGTTACAATGAGCAGTTCTTC; v_gene: TRBV12-3/TRBV12-4; j_gene: TRBJ2-1; d_gene: TRBD2; abundance: many
CDR3aa: CSVRGGRSYNEQFF; CDR3nt: TGCAGCGTTCGGGGGGGCAGGTCCTACAATGAGCAGTTCTTC; v_gene: TRBV29-1; j_gene: TRBJ2-1; d_gene: TRBD2; abundance: many
CDR3aa: CASSLGPGANYGFTF; CDR3nt: TGTGCCAGCAGTTTAGGGCCAGGGGCTAACTATGGCTTCACCTTC; v_gene: TRBV28; j_gene: TRBJ1-2; d_gene: -; abundance: few
CDR3aa: CASSSHISGANEQFF; CDR3nt: TGTGCTAGCAGCTCGCATATTAGCGGAGCCAATGAGCAGTTCTTC; v_gene: TRBV7-7; j_gene: TRBJ2-1; d_gene: -; abundance: few
CDR3aa: CASSYSGSRDRVTEAFF; CDR3nt: TGTGCCAGCAGTTACTCGGGATCGAGGGACAGGGTGACTGAAGCTTTCTTT; v_gene: TRBV6-2/TRBV6-3; j_gene: TRBJ1-1; d_gene: TRBD1; abundance: many
CDR3aa: CQLLGDTF; CDR3nt: TGTCAACTCTTGGGGGACACCTTC; v_gene: TRBV15; j_gene: TRBJ1-2; d_gene: -; abundance: -
CDR3aa: CASSLRRPGTDDTGNTIYF; CDR3nt: TGTGCCAGCAGCTTACGAAGGCCCGGGACAGACGACACTGGAAACACCATATATTTT; v_gene: TRBV7-8; j_gene: TRBJ1-3; d_gene: TRBD1; abundance: few